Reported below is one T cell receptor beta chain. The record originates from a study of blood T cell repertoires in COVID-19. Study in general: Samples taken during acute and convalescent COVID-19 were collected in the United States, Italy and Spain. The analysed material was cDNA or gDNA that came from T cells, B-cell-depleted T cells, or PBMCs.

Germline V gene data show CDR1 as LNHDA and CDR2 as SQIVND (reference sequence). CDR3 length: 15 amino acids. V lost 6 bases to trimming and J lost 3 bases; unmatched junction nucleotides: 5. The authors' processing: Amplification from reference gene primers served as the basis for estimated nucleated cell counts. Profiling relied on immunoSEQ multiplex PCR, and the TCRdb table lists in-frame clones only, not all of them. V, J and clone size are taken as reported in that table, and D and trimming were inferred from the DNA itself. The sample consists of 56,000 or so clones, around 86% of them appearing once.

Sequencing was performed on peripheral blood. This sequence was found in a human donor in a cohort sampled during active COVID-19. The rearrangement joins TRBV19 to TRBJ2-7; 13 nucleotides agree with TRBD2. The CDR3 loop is CASRPGLAGIYEQYF. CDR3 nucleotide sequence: TGTGCCAGTAGACCGGGACTAGCGGGAATCTACGAGCAGTACTTC. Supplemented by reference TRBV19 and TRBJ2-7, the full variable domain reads DGGITQSPKYLFRKEGQNVTLSCEQNLNHDAMYWYRQDPGQGLRLIYYSQIVNDFQKGDIAEGYSVSREKKESFPLTVTSAQKNPTAFYLCASRPGLAGIYEQYFGPGTRLTVT.